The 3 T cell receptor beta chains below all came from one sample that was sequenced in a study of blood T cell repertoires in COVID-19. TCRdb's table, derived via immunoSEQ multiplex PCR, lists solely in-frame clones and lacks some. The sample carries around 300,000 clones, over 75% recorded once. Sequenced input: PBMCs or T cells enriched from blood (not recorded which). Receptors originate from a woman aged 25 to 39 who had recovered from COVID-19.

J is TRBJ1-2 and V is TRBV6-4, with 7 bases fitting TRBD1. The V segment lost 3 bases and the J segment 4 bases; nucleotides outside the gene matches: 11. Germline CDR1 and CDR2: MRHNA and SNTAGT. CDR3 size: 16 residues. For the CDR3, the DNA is TGTGCCAGCAGTGAGATAGCCGGGACAGCCATCTATGGCTACACCTTC. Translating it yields CASSEIAGTAIYGYTF.

This chain's CDR3 is CASSIVSGGSYQFF. The CDR3 coding sequence is TGTGCCAGTAGTATAGTGAGCGGGGGCTCTTATCAGTTCTTC. The rearrangement links TRBV19 to TRBJ2-1, with 8 bases aligning to TRBD2. Germline V gives CDR1 LNHDA, CDR2 SQIVND (reference sequence). The CDR3 is made up of 14 amino acids. Trimming took 1 base from V and 13 from J; bases not matched to a gene: 9.

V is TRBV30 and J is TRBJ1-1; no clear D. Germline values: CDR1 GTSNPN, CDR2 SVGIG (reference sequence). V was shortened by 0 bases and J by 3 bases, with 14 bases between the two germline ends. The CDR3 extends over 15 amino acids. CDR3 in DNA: TGTGCCTGGAGTGTCCGCACAGTTCGTGACACTGAAGCTTTCTTT. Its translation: CAWSVRTVRDTEAFF.